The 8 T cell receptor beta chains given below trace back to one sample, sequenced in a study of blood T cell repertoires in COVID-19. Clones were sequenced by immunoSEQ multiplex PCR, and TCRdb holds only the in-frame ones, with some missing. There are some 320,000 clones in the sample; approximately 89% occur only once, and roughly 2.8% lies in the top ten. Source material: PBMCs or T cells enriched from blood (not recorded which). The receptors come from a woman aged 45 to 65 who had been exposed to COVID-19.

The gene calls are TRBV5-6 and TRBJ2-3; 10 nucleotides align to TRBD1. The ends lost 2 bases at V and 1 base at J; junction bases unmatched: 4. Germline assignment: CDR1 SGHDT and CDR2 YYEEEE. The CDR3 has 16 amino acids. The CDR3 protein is CASSLGDRGRTDTQYF. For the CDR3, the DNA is TGTGCCAGCAGCTTAGGGGACAGGGGACGCACAGATACGCAGTATTTT.

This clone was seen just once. CDR3 bases: TGTGCCAGCAGCCAAGATCTCGGGGGAGCATTTGGTAATCAGCCCCAGCATTTT. Residues: CASSQDLGGAFGNQPQHF. This sequence joins TRBV4-2 and TRBJ1-5; perhaps TRBD1 as D (5 bases). Germline assignment: CDR1 LGHNA and CDR2 YNFKEQ. V lost 0 bases and J lost 4, with 19 bases in between. The length of the CDR3 is 18 residues.

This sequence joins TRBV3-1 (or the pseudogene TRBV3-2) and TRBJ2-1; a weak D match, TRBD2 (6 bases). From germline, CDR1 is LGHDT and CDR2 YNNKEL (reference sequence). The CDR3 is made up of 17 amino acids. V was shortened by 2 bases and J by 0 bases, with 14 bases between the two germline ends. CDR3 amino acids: CASSQTAGTASYNEQFF. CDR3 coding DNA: TGTGCCAGCAGCCAAACTGCCGGGACTGCCTCCTACAATGAGCAGTTCTTC.

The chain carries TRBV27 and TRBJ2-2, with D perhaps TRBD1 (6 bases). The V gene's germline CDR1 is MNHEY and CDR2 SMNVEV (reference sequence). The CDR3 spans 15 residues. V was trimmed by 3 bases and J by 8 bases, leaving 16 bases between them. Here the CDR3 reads CASSFYRAGRGELFF. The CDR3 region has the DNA TGTGCCAGCAGTTTTTACAGGGCCGGTAGGGGGGAGCTGTTTTTT.

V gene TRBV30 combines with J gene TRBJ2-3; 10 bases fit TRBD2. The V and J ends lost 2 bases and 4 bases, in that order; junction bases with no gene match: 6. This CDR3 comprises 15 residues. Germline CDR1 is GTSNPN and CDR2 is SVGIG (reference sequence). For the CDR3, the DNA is TGTGCCTGGAGTTCTAGCGGGGGCCAGGCAGATACGCAGTATTTT. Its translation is CAWSSSGGQADTQYF.

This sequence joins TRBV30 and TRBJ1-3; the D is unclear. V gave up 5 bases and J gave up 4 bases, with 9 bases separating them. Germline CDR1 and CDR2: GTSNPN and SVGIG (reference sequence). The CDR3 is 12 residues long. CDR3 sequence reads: CAWGNSGNTIYF. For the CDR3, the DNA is TGTGCCTGGGGCAACTCCGGAAACACCATATATTTT.

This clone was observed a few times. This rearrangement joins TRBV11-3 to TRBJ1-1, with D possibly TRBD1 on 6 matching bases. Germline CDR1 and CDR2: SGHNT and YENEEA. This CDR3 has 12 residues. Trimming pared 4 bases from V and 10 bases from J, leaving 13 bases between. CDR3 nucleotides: TGTGCCAGCAGCTCTACAACAGGGATAGCTTTCTTT. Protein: CASSSTTGIAFF.

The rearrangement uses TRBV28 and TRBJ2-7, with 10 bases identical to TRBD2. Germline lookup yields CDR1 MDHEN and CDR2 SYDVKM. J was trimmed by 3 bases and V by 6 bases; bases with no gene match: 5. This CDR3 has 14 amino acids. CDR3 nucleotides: TGTGCCAGCAGCCTTTCTAGCGGGGGCTACGAGCAGTACTTC. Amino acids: CASSLSSGGYEQYF.